Presented here are 8 T cell receptor beta chains from one specimen sequenced in a study of shared clonotypes between healthy human individuals. Repertoires were generated with immunoSEQ multiplex PCR, while TCRdb's copy carries only in-frame clones and drops some. The repertoire holds hundreds of thousands of clones, with under 80% as singletons. The sample was memory CD4+ T cells sorted from blood. Subset described: CD45RA-negative fraction. The source is a woman in her twenties or thirties in good health.

The J gene is TRBJ2-1, the V gene TRBV5-4; 11 nucleotides match TRBD2. After removal of 1 base from V and 8 bases from J, the junction contained 5 bases not matched to a gene. CDR1 is SGHNT and CDR2 is YYREEE in the germline V gene (reference sequence). The CDR3 has 15 residues. CDR3 in amino acids: CASSLLLAGVYEQFF. CDR3 coding DNA: TGTGCCAGCAGCTTGTTACTAGCGGGAGTGTATGAGCAGTTCTTC.

This chain links TRBV6-1 with TRBJ2-1, with D possibly TRBD2 on 5 matching bases. The V end lost 9 bases, the J end lost 0 bases, and 9 bases lay between the germline ends. The length of the CDR3 is 13 residues. Germline loops: CDR1 MNHNS, CDR2 SASEGT. This CDR3 is CASNGGSYNEQFF. The CDR3, as DNA: TGTGCCAGTAACGGAGGCTCCTACAATGAGCAGTTCTTC.

The chain couples TRBV11-2 to TRBJ2-4, with TRBD2 matching 8 bases. V was clipped by 5 bases and J by 1 base; unmatched bases: 13. Germline V gene data show CDR1 as SGHAT and CDR2 as FQNNGV. CDR3 length equals 18 residues. The chain's CDR3 is CASSRIVGTSAAKNIQYF. CDR3 DNA sequence: TGTGCCAGCAGCCGCATAGTAGGGACTAGTGCCGCCAAAAACATTCAGTACTTC.

The chain has TRBV7-6 and TRBJ2-5; 9 bases map to TRBD2. The V gene end was trimmed by 3 bases and the J gene end by 5 bases; junction bases not matched to a gene: 19. CDR1 and CDR2 (germline): SGHVS, FNYEAQ. The CDR3 spans 19 residues. In DNA, the CDR3 is TGTGCCAGCAGCTTGGGAGATAGCGGGAGCTGGTATTTCGTGGAGACCCAGTACTTC. Its protein product is CASSLGDSGSWYFVETQYF.

CDR3 sequence (DNA): TGTGCCAGCAGCCGGGAGGGCATGTCCTACGAGCAGTACTTC. This gives the protein CASSREGMSYEQYF. The genes are TRBV7-9 and TRBJ2-7, with TRBD2 identical over 8 bases. J gave up 1 base and V 5 bases, and 4 bases lay outside the gene matches. Per the germline V gene, CDR1 is SEHNR and CDR2 is FQNEAQ (reference sequence). The CDR3 consists of 14 residues.

This clone occurred once. The V and J genes are TRBV9 and TRBJ2-5, with 8 positions matching TRBD1. The J segment lost 1 base and the V segment lost 0 bases, leaving 5 bases of the junction unmatched. In germline, CDR1 is SGDLS, CDR2 YYNGEE. The CDR3 totals 16 residues. The CDR3 DNA is TGTGCCAGCAGCGTAGACCAGGGGGCCCGCCAAGAGACCCAGTACTTC. It codes for CASSVDQGARQETQYF.

This clone was seen more than once but under ten times. The rearrangement joins TRBV28 to TRBJ1-5; no firm D call. CDR1 is MDHEN and CDR2 is SYDVKM in the germline V gene. This CDR3 comprises 15 residues. Trimming removed 5 bases at V and 1 base at J, with 12 bases between. The CDR3 spells CASSPRHISNQPQHF. The CDR3, as DNA: TGTGCCAGCAGTCCACGACATATAAGCAATCAGCCCCAGCATTTT. Drawing the rest from reference TRBV28 and TRBJ1-5, the complete variable domain is DVKVTQSSRYLVKRTGEKVFLECVQDMDHENMFWYRQDPGLGLRLIYFSYDVKMKEKGDIPEGYSVSREKKERFSLILESASTNQTSMYLCASSPRHISNQPQHFGDGTRLSIL.

This clone was picked up a small number of times. The gene calls are TRBV5-1 and TRBJ2-3, with 9 bases lining up with TRBD1. J was trimmed by 3 bases and V by 3 bases; bases with no gene match: 8. The V gene's germline CDR1 is SGHRS and CDR2 YFSETQ. The CDR3 totals 16 residues. CDR3 sequence (DNA): TGCGCCAGCAGCTCAGGGACAGGGCTTAAGACAGATACGCAGTATTTT. Encoded protein: CASSSGTGLKTDTQYF.